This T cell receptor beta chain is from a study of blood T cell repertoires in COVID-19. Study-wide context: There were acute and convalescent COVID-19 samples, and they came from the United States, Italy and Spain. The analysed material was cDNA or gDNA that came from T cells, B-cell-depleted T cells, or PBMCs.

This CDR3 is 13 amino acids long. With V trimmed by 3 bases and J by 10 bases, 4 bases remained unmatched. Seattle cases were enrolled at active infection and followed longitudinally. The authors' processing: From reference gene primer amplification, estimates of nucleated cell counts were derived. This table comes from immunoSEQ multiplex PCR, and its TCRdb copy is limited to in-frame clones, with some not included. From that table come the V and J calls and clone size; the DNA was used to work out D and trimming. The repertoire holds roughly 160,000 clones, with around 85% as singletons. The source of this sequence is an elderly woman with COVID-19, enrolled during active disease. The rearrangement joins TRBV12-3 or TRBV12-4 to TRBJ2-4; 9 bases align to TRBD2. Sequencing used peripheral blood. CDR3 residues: CASSFETSGIQYF. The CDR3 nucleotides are TGTGCCAGCAGTTTCGAGACTAGCGGAATTCAGTACTTC.